The 29 T cell receptor beta chains given below trace back to one sample, sequenced in a study of cytomegalovirus exposure and HLA in healthy donors (dated by TCRdb to about 2017). Library prep was done by the immunoSEQ multiplex PCR assay. The multiplex PCR relied on a mix of 60 forward primers for TCR Vbeta segments and 13 reverse primers for TCR Jbeta segments. TCRdb's version of the immuneACCESS table is confined to in-frame rearrangements and falls short of the full clone set. An unresolved V gene accounts for under half of the shortfall where checked; the remainder is of unknown origin. The sample has fewer than 120,000 clones on record, around four fifths of them singletons. 2.5% to 3.5% of the sample is held by the ten biggest clonotypes. Material for sequencing was PBMCs. The receptors derive from a woman aged 55-70 years in good health and CMV-seropositive.

J is TRBJ2-1 and V is TRBV5-1; 7 nucleotides line up with TRBD2. Germline trimming cut 7 bases from V and 0 bases from J; bases unmatched to any gene: 7. The V gene's germline CDR1 is SGHRS and CDR2 YFSETQ. This CDR3 spans 15 amino acids. The CDR3 protein is CASQPREPSYNEQFF. The CDR3, as DNA: TGCGCCAGCCAGCCGCGGGAGCCCTCCTACAATGAGCAGTTCTTC. The whole variable domain, remainder taken from reference TRBV5-1 and TRBJ2-1, is KAGVTQTPRYLIKTRGQQVTLSCSPISGHRSVSWYQQTPGQGLQFLFEYFSETQRNKGNFPGRFSGRQFSNSRSEMNVSTLELGDSALYLCASQPREPSYNEQFFGPGTRLTVL.

This chain connects TRBV7-3 to TRBJ1-2; tentative D call: TRBD1 (5 bases). This CDR3 comprises 13 residues. Trimming cost V 2 bases and J 2 bases, with 6 bases left between them. Germline V gene lookup returns CDR1 SGHTA and CDR2 FQGTGA. The CDR3 DNA sequence: TGTGCCAGCAGCTTAGGGGGGAACTATGGCTACACCTTC. Amino acid sequence: CASSLGGNYGYTF.

This clone was recorded a few times. The CDR3 DNA reads TGTGCTAGTGGTTTCAGGGCCTCAGCTTTCTTT. Amino acid sequence: CASGFRASAFF. The chain joins TRBV12-5 to TRBJ1-1; weak D call: TRBD1 (5 bases). The V gene lost 3 bases and the J gene lost 10 bases, with 9 bases spanning the gap. There are 11 residues in the CDR3. Germline values: CDR1 LGHNT, CDR2 FRNRAP.

V gene TRBV2 combines with J gene TRBJ1-1; 8 bases line up with TRBD1. V lost 6 bases to trimming and J lost 4 bases; unmatched junction nucleotides: 4. This CDR3 is built from 13 residues. Germline CDR1 is SNHLY and CDR2 is FYNNEI. The CDR3 reads CASRDREFTEAFF. The CDR3, as DNA: TGTGCCAGCAGGGACAGGGAGTTCACTGAAGCTTTCTTT.

The chain has TRBV5-4 and TRBJ1-1, with D unclear. From germline, CDR1 is SGHNT and CDR2 YYREEE (reference sequence). The CDR3 is 13 amino acids. Trimming took 4 bases from V and 1 from J, leaving 8 bases between them. In DNA form, the CDR3 reads TGTGCCAGCAGCCCCCCACAGAACACTGAAGCTTTCTTT. Translation: CASSPPQNTEAFF.

This rearrangement joins TRBV11-2 to TRBJ2-5; 11 nucleotides match TRBD2. Germline CDR1 SGHAT, CDR2 FQNNGV. The CDR3 has 18 residues. V shed 1 base, J shed 4 bases, and the junction held 11 bases outside the gene matches. CDR3 sequence: CASSLGVSGRARGETQYF. In nucleotides, the CDR3 is TGTGCCAGCAGCTTAGGAGTTAGCGGGAGGGCGAGGGGAGAGACCCAGTACTTC.

This chain connects TRBV7-2 to TRBJ2-5; TRBD2 might be the D (6 bases). Gene TRBJ2-7 matches the end of the DNA better, so the J call may be wrong. Germline-derived CDR1 and CDR2 are SGHTA and FQGNSA. The CDR3 consists of 14 residues. The CDR3 loop is CASSLGWRDYEQYF. In DNA, the CDR3 is TGTGCCAGCAGCTTAGGTTGGCGGGACTACGAGCAGTACTTC.

V and J are TRBV11-2 and TRBJ2-7, with TRBD2 matching 9 bases. CDR1 and CDR2 (germline): SGHAT, FQNNGV. The J segment lost 4 bases and the V segment lost 0 bases, leaving 10 bases of the junction unmatched. The CDR3 contains 17 residues. CDR3 sequence (DNA): TGTGCCAGCAGCTTAGAAGTCTTAGCGGGAGATACGTACGAGCAGTACTTC. It translates to CASSLEVLAGDTYEQYF. Full variable domain (remainder filled in from reference TRBV11-2 and TRBJ2-7): EAGVAQSPRYKIIEKRQSVAFWCNPISGHATLYWYQQILGQGPKLLIQFQNNGVVDDSQLPKDRFSAERLKGVDSTLKIQPAKLEDSAVYLCASSLEVLAGDTYEQYFGPGTRLTVT.

The rearrangement links TRBV18 to TRBJ1-5, with a possible D match to TRBD1 (5 bases). Deletions cut 3 bases from V and 4 bases from J, with 10 bases between. CDR3 length: 14 amino acids. CDR1 is KGHSH, CDR2 LQKENI, per germline. CDR3 coding DNA: TGTGCCAGCTCACCGCAAGGGGTGAATCAGCCCCAGCATTTT. As protein: CASSPQGVNQPQHF.

The rearrangement uses TRBV11-2 and TRBJ1-3; 9 nucleotides match TRBD1. This CDR3 comprises 15 residues. J was trimmed by 6 bases and V by 4 bases; bases with no gene match: 7. Germline values: CDR1 SGHAT, CDR2 FQNNGV. CDR3 residues: CASSSYRGLKNTIYF. In DNA form, the CDR3 reads TGTGCCAGCAGCTCGTACAGGGGGCTAAAAAACACCATATATTTT.

The chain joins TRBV4-2 to TRBJ2-7; TRBD2 matches 13 bases. CDR3 size: 17 residues. Germline V lookup: CDR1 LGHNA, CDR2 YNFKEQ. V dropped 2 bases and J dropped 0; count of bases not matched to a gene: 4. Here the CDR3 DNA reads TGTGCCAGCAGCCAAACAGGGACTAGCGGGAACTCCTACGAGCAGTACTTC. Translated: CASSQTGTSGNSYEQYF.

The V call is TRBV2, the J call TRBJ2-5; TRBD2 aligns across 11 bases. Germline V gene data show CDR1 as SNHLY and CDR2 as FYNNEI. Trimming took 7 bases from V and 2 from J; bases not matched to a gene: 6. This CDR3 is built from 15 residues. The CDR3 nucleotides read TGTGCCAGCACCCGAACTAGCGGGAGTCAAGAGACCCAGTACTTC. Translating gives CASTRTSGSQETQYF.

This clone was detected only a few times. The chain employs TRBV27 and TRBJ1-3, with 7 positions matching TRBD1. The germline V gene encodes CDR1 MNHEY and CDR2 SMNVEV (reference sequence). V lost 4 bases, J lost 0 bases, and 3 bases stayed unmatched. The CDR3 consists of 15 residues. The CDR3 region is CASSWDSRSGNTIYF. As DNA, the CDR3 is TGTGCCAGCAGTTGGGACAGCCGCTCTGGAAACACCATATATTTT.

This chain joins TRBV20-1 and TRBJ1-1, with 7 bases fitting TRBD1. The CDR3 consists of 11 residues. Germline CDR1 reads DFQATT; CDR2 reads SNEGSKA (reference sequence). CDR3 DNA sequence: TGCAGCCGACAGGGAACCCCTGAAGCTTTCTTT. It codes for CSRQGTPEAFF.

V and J are TRBV28 and TRBJ2-7, with D maybe TRBD1 (6 bases). V dropped 2 bases and J dropped 3 bases, with 14 bases sitting between them. CDR3 size: 15 residues. Germline-derived CDR1 and CDR2 are MDHEN and SYDVKM. For the CDR3, the DNA is TGTGCCAGCAGTTTAATGGCAGGGGTCTTCTACGAGCAGTACTTC. It is translated as CASSLMAGVFYEQYF.

This clone was seen repeatedly, ten times or more. This rearrangement joins TRBV9 to TRBJ1-1; perhaps TRBD1 as D (6 bases). This CDR3 spans 13 amino acids. With 2 bases removed from V and 4 bases from J, the gap between germline ends came to 9 bases. The germline V gene encodes CDR1 SGDLS and CDR2 YYNGEE. CDR3 DNA: TGTGCCAGCAGCGTGGGGACACTCACTGAAGCTTTCTTT. This codes for CASSVGTLTEAFF.

The chain links TRBV19 to TRBJ1-3; D ambiguous. The CDR3 runs 16 residues. Trimming pared 5 bases from V and 4 bases from J, leaving 18 bases between. Germline loops: CDR1 LNHDA, CDR2 SQIVND (reference sequence). The CDR3, as DNA: TGTGCCAGTAGTCCCTCCGGACTGGCCTTCGGAAACACCATATATTTT. It yields the protein CASSPSGLAFGNTIYF.

This clone was found a few times. V is TRBV6-5 and J is TRBJ1-5; weak D call: TRBD1 (5 bases). The V gene's germline CDR1 is MNHEY and CDR2 SVGAGI. V shed 3 bases and J shed 6 bases, with 15 bases lying between them. The CDR3 covers 15 residues. CDR3 in amino acids: CASSYQTERGQPQHF. The CDR3 DNA is TGTGCCAGCAGTTATCAGACGGAAAGGGGTCAGCCCCAGCATTTT.

The rearrangement joins TRBV28 to TRBJ1-2; perhaps TRBD1 as D (5 bases). This CDR3 contains 14 residues. V was clipped by 2 bases and J by 5 bases, with 12 bases between them. In germline, CDR1 is MDHEN, CDR2 SYDVKM. The CDR3 sequence: CASSLGAGRYGYTF. The CDR3 DNA reads TGTGCCAGCAGTTTAGGGGCAGGGCGGTATGGCTACACCTTC.

This clone occurred a few times. The rearrangement joins TRBV6-6 to TRBJ2-7; TRBD1 aligns across 9 bases. The CDR3 runs 15 residues. Germline trimming cut 2 bases from V and 3 bases from J; bases unmatched to any gene: 5. The germline gives CDR1 MNHNY, CDR2 SVGAGI (reference sequence). The CDR3 loop reads CASSYPGQGNYEQYF. The DNA for the CDR3 is TGTGCCAGCAGTTACCCCGGACAGGGGAACTACGAGCAGTACTTC.

The gene calls are TRBV2 and TRBJ1-1, with unresolved D. Germline V gene lookup returns CDR1 SNHLY and CDR2 FYNNEI. Trimming stripped 7 bases from V and 4 bases from J, with 25 bases between. The length of the CDR3 is 17 residues. The CDR3 nucleotides read TGTGCCAGCAAAGTTGGATGGGTGAGGGATCGCGGCACTGAAGCTTTCTTT. It translates to CASKVGWVRDRGTEAFF.

This clone was observed a single time. The V gene is TRBV2, the J gene TRBJ2-7, with a possible D match to TRBD2 (5 bases). The length of the CDR3 is 16 residues. Trimming took 5 bases from V and 0 from J, leaving 17 bases between them. Germline loops: CDR1 SNHLY, CDR2 FYNNEI. The CDR3 nucleotides read TGTGCCAGCAGTACAAGGGCGGGTAGTAGCTCCTACGAGCAGTACTTC. This translates into CASSTRAGSSSYEQYF.

This clone was counted a few times. The chain combines TRBV7-2 with TRBJ2-7; D remains unclear. Germline loops: CDR1 SGHTA, CDR2 FQGNSA. This CDR3 has 14 amino acids. Trimming shortened V by 2 bases and J by 3 bases, and 11 bases separated the two germline ends. CDR3 bases: TGTGCCAGCAGCTTAAACGCCCTCGGCTACGAGCAGTACTTC. The encoded protein is CASSLNALGYEQYF.

This sequence joins TRBV5-4 and TRBJ2-7, with a possible D match to TRBD2 (6 bases). This CDR3 is built from 15 residues. V was clipped by 0 bases and J by 5 bases, with 15 bases between them. Germline V gene lookup returns CDR1 SGHNT and CDR2 YYREEE (reference sequence). The CDR3 loop reads CASSLVSFRGNEQYF. The CDR3 bases are TGTGCCAGCAGCTTGGTATCGTTTCGGGGGAACGAGCAGTACTTC.

The rearrangement uses TRBV9 and TRBJ2-7, with 7 positions matching TRBD2. The CDR3 has 15 amino acids. CDR1 and CDR2 (germline): SGDLS, YYNGEE. V lost 0 bases and J lost 0; bases outside the gene matches: 3. CDR3 DNA: TGTGCCAGCAGCGTAGACGGGAGGAGCTCCTACGAGCAGTACTTC. Protein: CASSVDGRSSYEQYF.

The chain joins TRBV19 to TRBJ2-3; weak D call: TRBD2 (6 bases). The CDR3 runs to 16 residues. Germline CDR1 LNHDA, CDR2 SQIVND (reference sequence). Trimming left V 1 base short and J 1 base short, with 12 bases between. The CDR3, as DNA: TGTGCCAGTAGTATAGGGGCGGGGAAAGGCACAGATACGCAGTATTTT. Protein: CASSIGAGKGTDTQYF.

V usage is TRBV28 and J usage is TRBJ2-5; D is unclear. Germline CDR1 is MDHEN and CDR2 is SYDVKM. CDR3 size: 13 residues. Trimming pared 2 bases from V and 6 bases from J, leaving 10 bases between. CDR3 DNA sequence: TGTGCCAGCAGTTTAACAAGTACAAAGACCCAGTACTTC. This translates into CASSLTSTKTQYF.

The V gene is TRBV6-1, the J gene TRBJ2-5, with 7 bases that match TRBD1. The J call is uncertain, as TRBJ2-7 better fits the DNA end. The length of the CDR3 is 15 residues. CDR1 and CDR2 from the germline V gene are MNHNS and SASEGT. The chain's CDR3 is CASSVIEGARYEQYF. CDR3 in DNA: TGTGCCAGCAGTGTCATTGAGGGGGCGAGGTACGAGCAGTACTTC.

This clone was seen a handful of times. The chain is built from TRBV2 and TRBJ1-4; 9 bases align to TRBD1. Germline CDR1 and CDR2: SNHLY and FYNNEI. V trimming: 6 bases; J trimming: 8 bases; junction bases outside the gene matches: 4. CDR3 size: 13 residues. The DNA of the CDR3 is TGTGCCAGCAGAACAGGGGGCGCAGAAAAACTGTTTTTT. Protein: CASRTGGAEKLFF.